The 7 T cell receptor beta chains in this list originate from one sample, sequenced in a study of blood T cell repertoires in COVID-19. The protocol was immunoSEQ multiplex PCR, while the TCRdb copy is restricted to in-frame clones and leaves out a portion. The data show 300,000 to 400,000 clones, around 87% seen once. What was sequenced was PBMCs or T cells enriched from blood (not recorded which). These receptors were obtained from a man in his late teens or twenties who had recovered from COVID-19.

This clone turned up a few times. V is TRBV10-3 and J is TRBJ1-1, with a possible D match to TRBD1 (5 bases). The V end was cut by 6 bases, the J end by 3 bases, with 17 bases between. The CDR3 sequence is 15 residues long. Germline V gene sequence: CDR1 ENHRY, CDR2 SYGVKD. The DNA for the CDR3 is TGTGCCATCAGCGAGCCCGCCCGGACACACACTGAAGCTTTCTTT. Translation gives CAISEPARTHTEAFF.

This chain links TRBV5-1 with TRBJ2-7; 7 bases fit TRBD2. V lost 0 bases to trimming and J lost 5 bases; unmatched junction nucleotides: 8. Germline V gene data show CDR1 as SGHRS and CDR2 as YFSETQ. The CDR3 consists of 15 residues. DNA of the CDR3: TGCGCCAGCAGCTTGGCCGGACTAGTAGCCCACGAGCAGTACTTC. Its translation: CASSLAGLVAHEQYF.

V gene TRBV27 combines with J gene TRBJ1-2; the match to TRBD1 covers 12 bases. The CDR3 spans 16 residues. V was clipped by 0 bases and J by 8 bases; unmatched bases: 7. CDR1 and CDR2 from the germline V gene are MNHEY and SMNVEV (reference sequence). Here the CDR3 reads CASSLSGTGGWGGYTF. In DNA form, the CDR3 reads TGTGCCAGCAGTTTATCTGGGACAGGGGGCTGGGGAGGCTACACCTTC.

V is TRBV7-9 and J is TRBJ1-2; 7 positions match TRBD1. V shed 2 bases and J 2 bases; nucleotides not matched to a gene: 2. The CDR3 covers 14 residues. CDR1 and CDR2 (germline): SEHNR, FQNEAQ (reference sequence). In DNA form, the CDR3 reads TGTGCCAGCAGCTTAAGGGACAGCAACTATGGCTACACCTTC. This gives the protein CASSLRDSNYGYTF.

The V gene is TRBV5-4, the J gene TRBJ2-2, with TRBD2 matching 11 bases. The ends lost 6 bases at V and 5 bases at J; junction bases unmatched: 12. Germline V gives CDR1 SGHNT, CDR2 YYREEE (reference sequence). This CDR3 has 17 amino acids. The CDR3 DNA follows: TGTGCCAGCACCTCACTAGCGGGGGCGGTCGGGACCGGGGAGCTGTTTTTT. As protein: CASTSLAGAVGTGELFF.

J is TRBJ1-3 and V is TRBV7-9; D not certain. The germline V gene encodes CDR1 SEHNR and CDR2 FQNEAQ (reference sequence). With 1 base removed from V and 0 bases from J, the gap between germline ends came to 10 bases. This CDR3 has 16 residues. The CDR3 loop is CASSLVHGHSGNTIYF. CDR3 sequence (DNA): TGTGCCAGCAGCTTAGTGCACGGTCACTCTGGAAACACCATATATTTT.

The rearrangement joins TRBV19 to TRBJ2-3; D is possibly TRBD1 (5 bases). The length of the CDR3 is 13 residues. The germline V gene encodes CDR1 LNHDA and CDR2 SQIVND (reference sequence). V was shortened by 4 bases and J by 2 bases, with 7 bases between the two germline ends. CDR3 residues: CASSTTVTDTQYF. CDR3 bases: TGTGCCAGTAGTACGACAGTCACAGATACGCAGTATTTT.